The source of this T cell receptor (beta chain) is a study of blood T cell repertoires in COVID-19. Study summary: Samples of COVID-19 (acute and convalescent) were obtained from the United States, Italy and Spain. PBMCs, B-cell-depleted T cells, or T cells provided the cDNA or gDNA that made up the material.

Germline V gene lookup returns CDR1 ENHRY and CDR2 SYGVKD. The CDR3 length is 15 residues. The V gene end was trimmed by 3 bases and the J gene end by 3 bases; junction bases not matched to a gene: 2. Authors' data handling: Quantification of nucleated cells was approximated via reference gene primer amplification. Data came from immunoSEQ multiplex PCR; TCRdb stores just in-frame clones and leaves some out. Clone size and V and J calls were adopted from that table, with D and trimming inferred from the DNA. Here the sample spans 110,000 to 150,000 clones, around 83% being singletons. This chain connects TRBV10-3 to TRBJ1-2; 12 bases line up with TRBD1. This sequence was found in a woman at least 80 years old with acute or convalescent COVID-19. Sequenced input: peripheral blood. CDR3 DNA: TGTGCCATCAGTGACGGGACAGGGGGCGACTATGGCTACACCTTC. Translating gives CAISDGTGGDYGYTF.